This record looks at one T cell receptor (beta chain) sequence and its context. Its antigen is not identified. The junction and the germline gene differ at one end; a read error may be behind it. This entry comes from a study of CD8+CD57+ T cells in acquired aplastic anemia. Overall study context: Mean yield of DNA from sorted CD4+ and CD8+ cells was 3 to 3.5 ug. Healthy donor CD4+ cell samples had a mean of around 10 million reads. Study conclusions and caveats: Common to patients and controls were twenty-nine CD8+ CDR3 sequences. For CD8+ Simpson's diversity, patients and controls showed no significant difference.

It was genomic DNA that served as the template for profiling TCR beta VDJ and CDR3. MiXCR was run by TCRdb on the reads, yielding one entry per CDR3 protein. The sample has 200,000 to 250,000 distinct CDR3 sequences; approximately 60% are singletons. Germline assignment: CDR1 SGDLS and CDR2 YYNGEE. This CDR3 region has 12 residues. This clonotype was sampled from a human donor in good health. What was sequenced was sorted CD4+, CD8+, or CD8+CD57+ T cells (not recorded which) from PBMCs. The chain carries TRBV9 and TRBJ1-4, with D unresolved. CDR3 bases: TGTGCCAACAGCGTTGATAATGAAAAACTGTTTTTT. The encoded protein is CANSVDNEKLFF.